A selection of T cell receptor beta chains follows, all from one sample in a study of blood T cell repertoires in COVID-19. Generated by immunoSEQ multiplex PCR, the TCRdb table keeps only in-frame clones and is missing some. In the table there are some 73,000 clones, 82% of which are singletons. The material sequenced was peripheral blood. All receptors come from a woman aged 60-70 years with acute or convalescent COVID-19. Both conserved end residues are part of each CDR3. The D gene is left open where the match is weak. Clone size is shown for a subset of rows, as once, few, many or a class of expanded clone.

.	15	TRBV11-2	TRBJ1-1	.	TGTGCCAGCAGCGGACCGGGGGGAGGCGCCACTGAAGCTTTCTTT	CASSGPGGGATEAFF
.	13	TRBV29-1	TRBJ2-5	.	TGCAGCGCACGACGGACAGCCCAAGAGACCCAGTACTTC	CSARRTAQETQYF
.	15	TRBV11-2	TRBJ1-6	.	TGTGCCAGCAGCTTAGGCGGGGTAAATAATTCACCCCTCCACTTT	CASSLGGVNNSPLHF
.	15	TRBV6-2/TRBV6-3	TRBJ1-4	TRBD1	TGTGCCAGCAGTTCCCTCGGGACAGGGGATGAAAAACTGTTTTTT	CASSSLGTGDEKLFF
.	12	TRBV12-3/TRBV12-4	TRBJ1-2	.	TGTGCCAGCACTCAAGGGGGTTATGGCTACACCTTC	CASTQGGYGYTF
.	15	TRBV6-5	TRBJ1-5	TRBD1	TGTGCCAGCAGCAGGGGGCCTTATAGCAATCAGCCCCAGCATTTT	CASSRGPYSNQPQHF
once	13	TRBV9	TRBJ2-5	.	TGTGCCAGCAGCGTAGCATACCAAGAGACCCAGTACTTC	CASSVAYQETQYF
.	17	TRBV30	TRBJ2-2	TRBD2	TGTGCCTGGAGAGCCGGGACTAGCGGTTTCCGGACCGGGGAGCTGTTTTTT	CAWRAGTSGFRTGELFF
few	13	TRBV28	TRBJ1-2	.	TGTGCCAGCACTAAGATAACTAACTATGGCTACACCTTC	CASTKITNYGYTF
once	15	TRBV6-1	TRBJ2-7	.	TGTGCCAGCAGTGAAGAAGACAGAGAAGCCTACGAGCAGTACTTC	CASSEEDREAYEQYF
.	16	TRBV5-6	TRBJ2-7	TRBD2	TGTGCCAGCAGCTTCTCTAGCGGGGGGGGCTGGAACGAGCAGTACTTC	CASSFSSGGGWNEQYF
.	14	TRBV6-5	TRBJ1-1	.	TGTGCCAGCAGTTCCACTCCCGGAGCAAGTGAAGCTTTCTTT	CASSSTPGASEAFF
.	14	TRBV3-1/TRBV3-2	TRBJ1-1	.	TGTGCCAGCAGCCAAGTTGAGGGGAACACTGAAGCTTTCTTT	CASSQVEGNTEAFF
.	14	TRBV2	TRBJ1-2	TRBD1	TGTGCCAGCAGTCAGGGACAGGGTAACTATGGCTACACCTTC	CASSQGQGNYGYTF
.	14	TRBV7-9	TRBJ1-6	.	TGTGCCAGCAGCTCGCGGGACGGTTTTTCACCCCTCCACTTT	CASSSRDGFSPLHF
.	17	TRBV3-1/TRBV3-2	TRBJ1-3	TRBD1	TGTGCCAGCAGCCGTCAATACAGGGGGTCCTCTGGAAACACCATATATTTT	CASSRQYRGSSGNTIYF
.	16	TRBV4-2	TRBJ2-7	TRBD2	TGTGCCAGCAGCCAATCACTAGCGGGGGCCTCCTACGAGCAGTACTTC	CASSQSLAGASYEQYF
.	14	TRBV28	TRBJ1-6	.	TGTGCCAGCAGTTTGGCCAGGGATAATTCACCCCTCCACTTT	CASSLARDNSPLHF
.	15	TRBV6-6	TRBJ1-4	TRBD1	TGTGCCAGCAGTGACGGGGACAGCCGACAGGAAAAACTGTTTTTT	CASSDGDSRQEKLFF
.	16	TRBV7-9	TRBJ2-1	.	TGTGCCAGCAGCTTCCGACAGACAAGCTCCTACAATGAGCAGTTCTTC	CASSFRQTSSYNEQFF
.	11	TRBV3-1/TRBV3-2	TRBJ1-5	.	TGTGCCAGCTGGCATCATCAGCCCCAGCATTTT	CASWHHQPQHF
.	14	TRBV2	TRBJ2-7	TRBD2	TGTGCCAGCAGTGAATTGGGTAGCGGGTACGAGCAGTACTTC	CASSELGSGYEQYF
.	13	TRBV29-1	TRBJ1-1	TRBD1	TGCAGCGTAAGAACAGGGGGGCATACTGAAGCTTTCTTT	CSVRTGGHTEAFF
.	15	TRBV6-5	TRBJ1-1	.	TGTGCCAGCAGTTATGATCCGAGTATGAACACTGAAGCTTTCTTT	CASSYDPSMNTEAFF
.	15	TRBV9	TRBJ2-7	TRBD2	TGTGCCAGCAGCGTAGGGTCTAGCGGCTCCTACGAGCAGTACTTC	CASSVGSSGSYEQYF
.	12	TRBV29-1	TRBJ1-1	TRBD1	TGCAGCGGGACAGGGTATGGAACTGAAGCTTTCTTT	CSGTGYGTEAFF
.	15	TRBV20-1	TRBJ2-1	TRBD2	TGCAGTGCTAGTCGAGGGACTAGCGGGGGTAGTGAGCAGTTCTTC	CSASRGTSGGSEQFF
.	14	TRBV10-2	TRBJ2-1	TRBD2	TGCGCCAGCGGGACTAGCGGGGGGCTAGGTGAGCAGTTCTTC	CASGTSGGLGEQFF
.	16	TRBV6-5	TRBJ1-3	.	TGTGCCAGCAGTTACTCGCGGACAGCGGCTGGAAACACCATATATTTT	CASSYSRTAAGNTIYF
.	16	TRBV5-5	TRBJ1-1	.	TGTGCCAGCAGCGTCATCCTCCCCGCGGGGAACACTGAAGCTTTCTTT	CASSVILPAGNTEAFF
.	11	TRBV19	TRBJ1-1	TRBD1	TGTGCCAGTAGAAAGGACAGGCGTTCTTTCTTT	CASRKDRRSFF
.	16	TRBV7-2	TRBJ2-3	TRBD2	TGTGCCAGCAGCTTAGCCAGCGGGGGTAGCACAGATACGCAGTATTTT	CASSLASGGSTDTQYF
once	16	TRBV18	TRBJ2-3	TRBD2	TGTGCCAGCTCACCGGGACTAGCGGGAGGTGGAGATACGCAGTATTTT	CASSPGLAGGGDTQYF
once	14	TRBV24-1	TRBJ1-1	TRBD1	TGTGCCACCAGCCCAGGGGGCAGGGACACTGAAGCTTTCTTT	CATSPGGRDTEAFF
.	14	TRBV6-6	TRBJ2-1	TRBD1	TGTGCCAGCAGTGGACGACAGGGATTTAATGAGCAGTTCTTC	CASSGRQGFNEQFF
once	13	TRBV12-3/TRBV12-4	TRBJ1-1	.	TGTGCCAGCAGTCCGCTCTCAGGGGCCGAAGCTTTCTTT	CASSPLSGAEAFF
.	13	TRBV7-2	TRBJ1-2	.	TGTGCCAGCAGAGGTCAGGTGAATAGTGGCTACACCTTC	CASRGQVNSGYTF
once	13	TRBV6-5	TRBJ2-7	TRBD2	TGTGCCAGCAGTCCTAGCGGGACCTACGAGCAGTACTTC	CASSPSGTYEQYF
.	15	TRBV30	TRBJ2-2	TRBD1	TGTGCCTGGAGTGAATTGGGACAGGTCACCGGGGAGCTGTTTTTT	CAWSELGQVTGELFF
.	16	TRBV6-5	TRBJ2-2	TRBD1	TGTGCCAGCAGTTCCGGACAGGGGTTGGGGGCCGGGGAGCTGTTTTTT	CASSSGQGLGAGELFF
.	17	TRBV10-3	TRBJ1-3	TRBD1	TGTGCCATCAGTGAGGACAGGGCAACAAACTCTGGAAACACCATATATTTT	CAISEDRATNSGNTIYF
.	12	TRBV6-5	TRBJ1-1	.	TGTGCCAGCAGCTCCCGGGACACTGAAGCTTTCTTT	CASSSRDTEAFF
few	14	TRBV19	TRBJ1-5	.	TGTGCCAGTAGTATCCGGGACACCAATCAGCCCCAGCATTTT	CASSIRDTNQPQHF
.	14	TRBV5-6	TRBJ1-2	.	TGTGCCAGCAGCTTGATGGTCGTAAGTGGCGGCTACACCTTC	CASSLMVVSGGYTF
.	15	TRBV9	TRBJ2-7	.	TGTGCCAGCAGCCCGTCTGACTCGAGGTCCTACGAGCAGTACTTC	CASSPSDSRSYEQYF